Described below is a single T cell receptor beta chain sequence and its context. What this receptor recognizes is not known. Base qualities are missing; no much larger clone stands one base away. Using the deep immunoSEQ assay, multiplex PCR amplified TCR CDR3 regions from genomic DNA. Extracted genomic DNA from each cell subset was spread evenly across all wells of several immunoSEQ 96-well plates, with each plate serving as a replicate. Each replicate PCR for sorted subsets received around 0.2 ug genomic DNA, equal to tens of thousands of T cell genomes. The purified libraries were quantified using a Qubit 3.0 fluorometer, sized with a Bioanalyzer 2100, and then quantified again using the KAPA Library Quantification kit. A separate single-read 150-cycle Illumina NextSeq 550 flow cell was used to sequence each immunoSEQ 96-well plate. Per the source publication's procedure: The immunoSEQ output contained only junctional sequences without quality scores, so filtering could not match that applied to full-length reads. To assign V/J genes and CDR3, sequences were annotated using PyIR, a Python wrapper for IgBLAST v1.9, with IMGT germline references. Any read was removed if the V/J assignment was weak (E-value above 1e-6), the CDR3 was missing, or the read contained stop codons, out-of-frame junctions, or ambiguous translated residues. V3J clonotypes were defined as sequences sharing an identical inferred V gene, J gene, and CDR3 amino acid sequence. Percentage overlap between repertoires was calculated by dividing the number of shared unique clonotypes by the size of the smaller repertoire. Three approaches were used to assess repertoire richness: RTK rarefaction, the Chao1 estimator, and Recon v2.1 estimates of unobserved clonotypes. Generation probabilities were computed with OLGA for all TCRbeta clonotypes obtained by the gDNA method from four donors. TCRdb took over this immuneACCESS table, retaining in-frame rearrangements with V and J assigned. Such tables are incomplete; in checked studies, under half of the missing clones stem from an unresolved V gene, and the remainder is unexplained. The V and J calls and the clone size are those of that table, but D and trimming were determined from the DNA. Here the sample has 600,000 to 750,000 clones; around 77% occur a single time. Under 2% of the sample is held by the ten biggest clonotypes.

The data belong to a study of shared clonotypes between healthy human individuals (dated by TCRdb to 2018 to 2021). About the study as a whole: The cohort included three men and a couple of women between 18 and 49 years of age. For each donor, CD4 naive and CD4 memory were each run on three plates, CD8 naive on two plates, and CD8 memory on one plate. To increase sequencing depth and limit assay-specific biases, TCR repertoire library preparation and sequencing were carried out by different laboratories using diverse techniques. To estimate repertoire size and how much clonotype sharing occurs between individuals, the study deeply sequenced the blood TCR repertoires of roughly 5 healthy adults. Between about 0.85 and 8.9 billion PBMCs per donor were obtained by leukapheresis.

Donors were healthy HIV-negative adults with no recently reported acute infections or vaccinations. Only Caucasian adults living in Nashville, Tennessee, USA were represented among the donors. Magnetic negative selection was used to enrich CD4+ T cells, after which naive cells were positively selected on CD45RA and the negative fraction became the memory subset. After blood collection by leukapheresis, PBMCs were isolated using Ficoll-Histopaque density gradient centrifugation and then cryopreserved in the vapor phase of liquid nitrogen. Purity and quantity of every magnetically sorted T cell population were checked by analytical flow cytometry. Each sorted fraction had its genomic DNA isolated and then quantified by UV absorbance on a Nanodrop 2000c. Summary of the overall study and its limitations: Sharing across a handful of donors was observed for about 5% of naive CD4, under 4% of naive CD8, over 2% of memory CD4, and over 0.3% of memory CD8 clonotypes. The genetic and exposure-history diversity represented was limited by the small number of donors. Pairwise subsampling led to the expectation that sequencing depth would affect the degree of clonotype sharing among donors. Larger estimated clonotype richness was generally found for naive subsets than for memory subsets. Sampling was restricted to blood, and TCR repertoires in tissue are likely to differ from TCR repertoires in blood. Higher generation probabilities were observed for clonotypes shared by all four sorted-subset donors than for non-shared clonotypes. Rarefaction of sorted-subset datasets indicated incomplete sequencing despite the large sequencing depth.

According to the germline V gene, CDR1 reads SNHLY and CDR2 reads FYNNEI. V is cut by 8 bases and J by 8 bases, and the space between the germline ends is 7 bases. The CDR3 spans 10 residues, from the cysteine through the phenylalanine. The sequence is cut down to CDR3 DNA, 30 bases in frame from base 1. This sequence was found in a woman between 25 and 40 years old in good health. The sample consisted of memory CD4+ T cells sorted from blood. What this sample's cell subset or site label stands for: CD45RA-negative fraction. The V and J genes are TRBV2 and TRBJ2-1; the D gene is unclear. The CDR3 in this case is CASAYYEQFF. The nucleotide sequence is TGTGCCAGCGCGTATTATGAGCAGTTCTTC.